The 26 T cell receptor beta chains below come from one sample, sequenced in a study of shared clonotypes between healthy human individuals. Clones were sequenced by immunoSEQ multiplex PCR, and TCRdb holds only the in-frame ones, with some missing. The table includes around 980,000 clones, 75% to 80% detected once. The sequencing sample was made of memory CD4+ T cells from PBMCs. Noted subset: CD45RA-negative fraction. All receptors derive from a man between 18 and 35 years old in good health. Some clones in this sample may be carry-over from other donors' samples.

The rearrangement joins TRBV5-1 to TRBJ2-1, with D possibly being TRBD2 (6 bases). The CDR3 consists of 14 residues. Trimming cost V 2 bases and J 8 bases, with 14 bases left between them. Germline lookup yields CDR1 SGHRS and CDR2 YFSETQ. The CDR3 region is CASSFGTFNYEQFF. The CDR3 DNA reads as TGCGCCAGCAGCTTTGGGACTTTCAATTATGAGCAGTTCTTC.

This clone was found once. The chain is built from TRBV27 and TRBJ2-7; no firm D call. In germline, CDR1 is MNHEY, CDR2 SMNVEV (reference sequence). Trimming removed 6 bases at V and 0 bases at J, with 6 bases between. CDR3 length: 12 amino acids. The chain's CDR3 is CASRRNSYEQYF. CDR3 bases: TGTGCCAGCAGGCGTAACTCCTACGAGCAGTACTTC.

CDR3 coding DNA: TGTGCCAGCACAAGGGGATCCAGCTCTGGAAACACCATATATTTT. Residues: CASTRGSSSGNTIYF. The gene calls are TRBV6-6 and TRBJ1-3; weak D call: TRBD1 (5 bases). The ends were cut back, 7 bases at V and 0 bases at J, with 13 bases in the middle. The CDR3 is 15 residues long. Germline loops: CDR1 MNHNY, CDR2 SVGAGI (reference sequence).

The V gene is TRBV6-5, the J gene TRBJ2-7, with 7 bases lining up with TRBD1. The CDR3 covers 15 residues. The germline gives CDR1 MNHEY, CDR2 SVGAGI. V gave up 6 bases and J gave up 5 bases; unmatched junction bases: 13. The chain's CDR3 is CASSFDRAPQNEQYF. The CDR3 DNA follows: TGTGCCAGCAGCTTTGACAGGGCCCCTCAGAACGAGCAGTACTTC.

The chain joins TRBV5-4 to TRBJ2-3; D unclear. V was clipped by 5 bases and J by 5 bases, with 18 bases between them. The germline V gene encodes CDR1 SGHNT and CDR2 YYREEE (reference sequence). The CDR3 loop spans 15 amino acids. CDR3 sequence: CASSLLIYGVDTQYF. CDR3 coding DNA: TGTGCCAGCAGTTTGTTGATTTACGGAGTAGATACGCAGTATTTT.

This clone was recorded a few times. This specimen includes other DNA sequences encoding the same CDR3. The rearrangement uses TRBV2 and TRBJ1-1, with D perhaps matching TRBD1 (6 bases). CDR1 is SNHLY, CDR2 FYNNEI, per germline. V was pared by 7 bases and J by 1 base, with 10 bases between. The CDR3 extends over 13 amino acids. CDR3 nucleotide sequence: TGTGCCAGCACCCTACAGGGGAACACTGAAGCTTTCTTT. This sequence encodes CASTLQGNTEAFF.

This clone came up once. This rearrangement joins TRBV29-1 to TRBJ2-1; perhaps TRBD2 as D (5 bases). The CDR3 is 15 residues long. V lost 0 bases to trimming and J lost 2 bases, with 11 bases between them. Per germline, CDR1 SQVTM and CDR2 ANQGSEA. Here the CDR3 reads CSVEETLVTYNEQFF. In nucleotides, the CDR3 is TGCAGCGTTGAAGAGACACTAGTCACCTACAATGAGCAGTTCTTC.

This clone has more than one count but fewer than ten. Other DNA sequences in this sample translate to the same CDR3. Here the CDR3 reads CASSQNNEQFF. The CDR3 nucleotides read TGTGCCAGCAGCCAGAACAATGAGCAGTTCTTC. This chain joins TRBV7-2 and TRBJ2-1, with D uncertain. Germline V gene sequence: CDR1 SGHTA, CDR2 FQGNSA. V was clipped by 5 bases and J by 5 bases, with 4 bases between them. The CDR3 runs 11 residues.

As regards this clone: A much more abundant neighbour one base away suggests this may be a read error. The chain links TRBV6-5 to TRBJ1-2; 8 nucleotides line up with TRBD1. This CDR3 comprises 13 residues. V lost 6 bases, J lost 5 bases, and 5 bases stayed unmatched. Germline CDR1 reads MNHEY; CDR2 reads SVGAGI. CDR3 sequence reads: CASRRTGKYGYTF. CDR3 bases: TGTGCCAGCAGGCGGACAGGGAAGTATGGCTACACCTTC.

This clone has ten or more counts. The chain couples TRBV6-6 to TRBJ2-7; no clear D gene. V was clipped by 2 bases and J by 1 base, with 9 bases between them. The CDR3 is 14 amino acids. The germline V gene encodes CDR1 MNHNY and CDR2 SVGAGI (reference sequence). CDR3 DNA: TGTGCCAGCAGTTACACCCAATCTTCCTACGAGCAGTACTTC. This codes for CASSYTQSSYEQYF.

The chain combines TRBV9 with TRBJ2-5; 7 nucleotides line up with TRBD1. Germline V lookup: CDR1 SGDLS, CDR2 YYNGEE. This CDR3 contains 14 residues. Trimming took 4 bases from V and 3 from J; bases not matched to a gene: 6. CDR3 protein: CASSPRQGKETQYF. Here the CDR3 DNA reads TGTGCCAGCAGCCCACGACAGGGAAAAGAGACCCAGTACTTC.

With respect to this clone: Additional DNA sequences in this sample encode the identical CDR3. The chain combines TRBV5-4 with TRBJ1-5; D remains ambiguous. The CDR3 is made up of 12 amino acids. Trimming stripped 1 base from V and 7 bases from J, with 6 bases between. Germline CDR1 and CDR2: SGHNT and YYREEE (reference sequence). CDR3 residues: CASSLPGQPQHF. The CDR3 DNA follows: TGTGCCAGCAGCTTGCCGGGGCAGCCCCAGCATTTT.

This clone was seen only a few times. CDR3 DNA: TGTGCCAGCAGGGGAACAGGGACCCTTAACTATGGCTACACCTTC. It is translated as CASRGTGTLNYGYTF. V is TRBV28 and J is TRBJ1-2, with D possibly being TRBD1 (6 bases). CDR3 length equals 15 residues. V was trimmed by 6 bases and J by 1 base, leaving 15 bases between them. Germline V gene sequence: CDR1 MDHEN, CDR2 SYDVKM.

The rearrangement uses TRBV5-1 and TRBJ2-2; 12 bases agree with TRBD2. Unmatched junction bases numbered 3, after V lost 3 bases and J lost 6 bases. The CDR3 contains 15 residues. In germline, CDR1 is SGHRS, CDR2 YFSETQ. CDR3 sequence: CASSWTSGVAGELFF. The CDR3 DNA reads TGCGCCAGCAGCTGGACTAGCGGGGTGGCCGGGGAGCTGTTTTTT.

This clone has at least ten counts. The CDR3 loop reads CATGQTSNYGYTF. The CDR3 region has the DNA TGTGCCACCGGACAGACTTCTAACTATGGCTACACCTTC. The chain couples TRBV5-4 to TRBJ1-2; D may be TRBD1 (6 bases). The germline V gene encodes CDR1 SGHNT and CDR2 YYREEE (reference sequence). CDR3 length: 13 residues. V lost 9 bases and J lost 0, with 12 bases in between.

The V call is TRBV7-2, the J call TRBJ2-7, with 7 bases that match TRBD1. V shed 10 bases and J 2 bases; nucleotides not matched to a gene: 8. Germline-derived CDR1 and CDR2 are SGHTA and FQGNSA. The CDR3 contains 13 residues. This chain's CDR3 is CATGQDGTYEQYF. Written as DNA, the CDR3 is TGTGCCACCGGACAGGACGGGACCTACGAGCAGTACTTC. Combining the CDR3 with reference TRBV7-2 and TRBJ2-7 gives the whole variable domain GAGVSQSPSNKVTEKGKDVELRCDPISGHTALYWYRQSLGQGLEFLIYFQGNSAPDKSGLPSDRFSAERTGGSVSTLTIQRTQQEDSAVYLCATGQDGTYEQYFGPGTRLTVT.

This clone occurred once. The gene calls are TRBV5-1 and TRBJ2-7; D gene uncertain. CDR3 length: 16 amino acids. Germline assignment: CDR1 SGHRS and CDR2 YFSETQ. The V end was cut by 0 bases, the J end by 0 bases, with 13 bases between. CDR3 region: CASSLAGILRSYEQYF. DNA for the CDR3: TGCGCCAGCAGCTTGGCCGGAATATTACGCTCCTACGAGCAGTACTTC.

DNA for the CDR3: TGTGCCAGCAGCCTTCCCAACAGTGGGGGATACAATGAGCAGTTCTTC. Its protein is CASSLPNSGGYNEQFF. The genes are TRBV11-2 and TRBJ2-1, with D perhaps being TRBD1 or TRBD2 (5 bases each). Trimming shortened V by 5 bases and J by 4 bases, and 18 bases separated the two germline ends. This CDR3 region has 16 residues. Germline CDR1 reads SGHAT; CDR2 reads FQNNGV.

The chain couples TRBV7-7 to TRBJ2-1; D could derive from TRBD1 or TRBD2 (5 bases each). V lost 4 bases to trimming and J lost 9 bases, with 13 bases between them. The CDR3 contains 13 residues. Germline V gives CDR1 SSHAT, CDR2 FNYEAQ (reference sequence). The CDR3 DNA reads TGTGCCAGCAGCTCGCAGAGGGGAACTGAGCAGTTCTTC. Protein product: CASSSQRGTEQFF.

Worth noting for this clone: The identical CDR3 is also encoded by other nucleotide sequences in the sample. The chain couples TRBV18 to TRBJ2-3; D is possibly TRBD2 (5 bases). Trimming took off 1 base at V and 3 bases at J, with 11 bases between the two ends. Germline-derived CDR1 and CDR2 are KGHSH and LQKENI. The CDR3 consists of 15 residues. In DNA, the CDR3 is TGTGCCAGCTCACCACGTTCCCGGGGAACAGATACGCAGTATTTT. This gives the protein CASSPRSRGTDTQYF. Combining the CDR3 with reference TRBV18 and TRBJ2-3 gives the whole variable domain NAGVMQNPRHLVRRRGQEARLRCSPMKGHSHVYWYRQLPEEGLKFMVYLQKENIIDESGMPKERFSAEFPKEGPSILRIQQVVRGDSAAYFCASSPRSRGTDTQYFGPGTRLTVL.

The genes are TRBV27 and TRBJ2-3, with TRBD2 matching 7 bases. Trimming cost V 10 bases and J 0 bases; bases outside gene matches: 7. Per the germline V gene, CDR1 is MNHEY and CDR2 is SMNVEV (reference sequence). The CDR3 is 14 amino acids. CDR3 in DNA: TGTGCCACCGGGGGGTCCAGTAGCACAGATACGCAGTATTTT. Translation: CATGGSSSTDTQYF.

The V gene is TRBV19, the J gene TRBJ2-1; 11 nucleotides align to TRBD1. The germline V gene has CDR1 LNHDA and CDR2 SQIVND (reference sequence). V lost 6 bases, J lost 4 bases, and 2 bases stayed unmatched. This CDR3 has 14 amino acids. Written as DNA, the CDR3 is TGTGCCAGTAGGGGACAGGGGGGATACAATGAGCAGTTCTTC. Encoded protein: CASRGQGGYNEQFF.

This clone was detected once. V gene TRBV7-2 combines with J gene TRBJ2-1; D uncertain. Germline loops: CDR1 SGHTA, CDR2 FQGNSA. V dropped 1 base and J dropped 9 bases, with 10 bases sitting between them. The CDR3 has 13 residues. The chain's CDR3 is CASSLVLGSEQFF. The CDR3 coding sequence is TGTGCCAGCAGCTTAGTACTTGGAAGTGAGCAGTTCTTC. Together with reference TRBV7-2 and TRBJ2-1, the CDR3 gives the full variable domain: GAGVSQSPSNKVTEKGKDVELRCDPISGHTALYWYRQSLGQGLEFLIYFQGNSAPDKSGLPSDRFSAERTGGSVSTLTIQRTQQEDSAVYLCASSLVLGSEQFFGPGTRLTVL.

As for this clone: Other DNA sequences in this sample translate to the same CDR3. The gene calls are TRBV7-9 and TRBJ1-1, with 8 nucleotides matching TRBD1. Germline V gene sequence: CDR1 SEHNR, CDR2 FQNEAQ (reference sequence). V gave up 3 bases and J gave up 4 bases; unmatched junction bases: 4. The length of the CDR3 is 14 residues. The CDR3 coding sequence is TGTGCCAGCAGCTTGGACAGGGCCAGCACTGAAGCTTTCTTT. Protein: CASSLDRASTEAFF.

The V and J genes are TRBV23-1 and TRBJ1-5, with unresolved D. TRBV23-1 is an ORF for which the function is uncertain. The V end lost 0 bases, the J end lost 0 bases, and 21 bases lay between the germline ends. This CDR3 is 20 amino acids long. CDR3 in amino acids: CASSQSPRPRVPDSNQPQHF. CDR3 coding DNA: TGCGCCAGCAGTCAATCGCCGAGACCGCGTGTACCTGATAGCAATCAGCCCCAGCATTTT.

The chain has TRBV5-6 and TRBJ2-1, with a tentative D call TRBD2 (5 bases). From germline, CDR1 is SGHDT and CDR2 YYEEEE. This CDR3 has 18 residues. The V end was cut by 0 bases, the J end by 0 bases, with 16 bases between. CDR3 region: CASSLGTSLSSSYNEQFF. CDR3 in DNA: TGTGCCAGCAGCTTGGGGACTTCACTCTCAAGCTCCTACAATGAGCAGTTCTTC. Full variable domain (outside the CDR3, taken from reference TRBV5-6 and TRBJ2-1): DAGVTQSPTHLIKTRGQQVTLRCSPKSGHDTVSWYQQALGQGPQFIFQYYEEEERQRGNFPDRFSGHQFPNYSSELNVNALLLGDSALYLCASSLGTSLSSSYNEQFFGPGTRLTVL.